This is a list of T cell receptor beta chains from one sample in a study of patients and donors after allogeneic stem cell transplantation. A single record per CDR3 protein comes from TCRdb applying MiXCR to the RT-PCR reads. There are about 74,000 distinct CDR3 sequences in the sample; around 27% occur only once, and approximately 25% lies in the top ten. Source material: blood, either unsorted or a sorted T cell fraction (not recorded which). Every receptor here comes from a human donor who was either an allogeneic HSCT recipient or a stem cell or donor lymphocyte infusion donor (not recorded which). It is not recorded whose cells these are; they may come from a transplant donor. Both conserved end residues are part of each CDR3.

V: TRBV5-1; CDR3: CASSSLTIYEQYF
V: TRBV5-6; CDR3: CASRTVRESYNSPLHF
V: TRBV12-3/TRBV12-4; CDR3: CASTSTRANYGYTF
V: TRBV6-2/TRBV6-3; CDR3: CASSPRLVSSGANVLTF
V: TRBV24-1; CDR3: CTTSDLYEQYF
V: TRBV18; CDR3: CASSPRTSGTWDEQFF
V: TRBV10-3; CDR3: CATAPTEKEKLFF
V: TRBV5-1; CDR3: CASSVTLGQGGSNYGYTF
V: TRBV18; CDR3: CASSLQGNQETQYF
V: TRBV18; CDR3: CASSPAGFNSPLHF
V: TRBV6-1; CDR3: CASSERNKIYGYTF
V: TRBV5-1; CDR3: CASSLGHRIVYNEQFF
V: TRBV6-1; CDR3: CASSEPLSGSFGNEQFF
V: TRBV5-1; CDR3: CASSLGTPGEKLFF
V: TRBV27; CDR3: CASSILGTVGGGYTF
V: TRBV7-7; CDR3: CASSVGQGNEKLFF
V: TRBV20-1; CDR3: CSARVGGDQPQHF
V: TRBV12-3/TRBV12-4; CDR3: CASSFRGPSYEQYF
V: TRBV19; CDR3: CASSAMGWGTGHYNEQFF
V: TRBV20-1; CDR3: CSANSRDTPYNEQFF
V: TRBV12-3/TRBV12-4; CDR3: CASSSGTNEQYF
V: TRBV7-9; CDR3: CASTQKNRPVRSDTEAFF
V: TRBV11-3; CDR3: CASSFGGADTEAFF
V: TRBV12-3/TRBV12-4; CDR3: CASSLGAGLQYGYTF
V: TRBV11-3; CDR3: CASSDGLAGDTQYF
V: TRBV4-3; CDR3: CASSQDSTSGRAWQETQYF
V: TRBV7-2; CDR3: CASRRGRQNTEAFF
V: TRBV29-1; CDR3: CSVPDGWTGGDGYTF
V: TRBV4-1; CDR3: CASSQAEAGTTEAFF
V: TRBV30; CDR3: CAWIGGDLSTDTQYF
V: TRBV5-6; CDR3: CASSLFREMDTGELFF
V: TRBV5-1; CDR3: CASSFWGIRDEQFF
V: TRBV11-3; CDR3: CASSPDRGQGEQFF
V: TRBV7-9; CDR3: CASSLAQDKLSSTDTQYF
V: TRBV10-3; CDR3: CAISEGQLNTGELFF
V: TRBV12-3/TRBV12-4; CDR3: CASRPTQSYEQYF
V: TRBV20-1; CDR3: CSARDRGANYGYTF
V: TRBV5-1; CDR3: CASSTGTVYEQYF
V: TRBV5-1; CDR3: CASSFRGDRQETQYF
V: TRBV20-1; CDR3: CSATGRDRVTNEQFF
V: TRBV4-3; CDR3: CASSQERAGGPGNEQFF
V: TRBV12-3/TRBV12-4; CDR3: CASHTDGNLIGELFF
V: TRBV2; CDR3: CASLTLSSYNEQFF
V: TRBV7-9; CDR3: CASSLAGRNWMEEQFF
V: TRBV6-1; CDR3: CASSERQALYGYTF
V: TRBV5-1; CDR3: CASSVRTGSPGNTIYF
V: TRBV3-1; CDR3: CASSQDLGSDTQYF